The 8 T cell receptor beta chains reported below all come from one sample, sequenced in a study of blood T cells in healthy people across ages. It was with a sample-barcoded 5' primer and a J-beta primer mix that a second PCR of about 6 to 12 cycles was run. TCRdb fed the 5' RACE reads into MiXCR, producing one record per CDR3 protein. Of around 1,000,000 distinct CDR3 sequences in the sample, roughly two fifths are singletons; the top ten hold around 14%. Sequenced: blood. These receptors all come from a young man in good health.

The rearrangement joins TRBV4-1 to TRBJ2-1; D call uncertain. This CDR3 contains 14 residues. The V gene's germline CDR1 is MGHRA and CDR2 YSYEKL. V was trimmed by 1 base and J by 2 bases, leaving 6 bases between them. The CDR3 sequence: CASSQVGTYNEQFF. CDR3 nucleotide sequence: TGCGCCAGCAGCCAAGTCGGTACCTACAATGAGCAGTTCTTC.

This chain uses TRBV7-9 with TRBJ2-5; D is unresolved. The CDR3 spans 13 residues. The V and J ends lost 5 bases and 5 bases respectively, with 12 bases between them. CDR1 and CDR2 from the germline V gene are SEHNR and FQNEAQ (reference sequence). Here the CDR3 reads CASSPPGVETQYF. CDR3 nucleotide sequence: TGTGCCAGCAGCCCCCCCGGTGTGGAGACCCAGTACTTC.

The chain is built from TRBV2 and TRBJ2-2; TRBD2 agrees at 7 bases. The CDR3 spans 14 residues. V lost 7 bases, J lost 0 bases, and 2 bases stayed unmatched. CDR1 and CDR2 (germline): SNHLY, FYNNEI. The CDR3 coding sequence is TGTGCCAGCACGGGGGGATCGAACACCGGGGAGCTGTTTTTT. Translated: CASTGGSNTGELFF.

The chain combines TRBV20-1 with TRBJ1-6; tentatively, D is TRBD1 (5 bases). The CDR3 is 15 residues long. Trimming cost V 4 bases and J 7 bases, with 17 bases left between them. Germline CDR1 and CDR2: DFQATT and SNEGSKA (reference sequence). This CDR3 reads CSAKPLEGYNSPLHF. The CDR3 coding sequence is TGCAGTGCTAAGCCCCTGGAGGGGTACAATTCACCCCTCCACTTT.

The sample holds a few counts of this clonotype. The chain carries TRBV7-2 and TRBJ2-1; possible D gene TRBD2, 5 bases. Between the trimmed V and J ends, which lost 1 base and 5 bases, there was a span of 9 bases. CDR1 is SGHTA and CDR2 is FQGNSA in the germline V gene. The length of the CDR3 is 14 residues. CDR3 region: CASSLVAGNNEQFF. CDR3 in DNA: TGTGCCAGCAGCTTAGTTGCGGGTAACAATGAGCAGTTCTTC.

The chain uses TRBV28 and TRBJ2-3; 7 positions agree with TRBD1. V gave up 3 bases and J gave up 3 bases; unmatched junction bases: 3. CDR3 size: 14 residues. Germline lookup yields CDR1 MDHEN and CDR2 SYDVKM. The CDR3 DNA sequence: TGTGCCAGCAGTTTTGGGACAGCGACAGATACGCAGTATTTT. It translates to CASSFGTATDTQYF.

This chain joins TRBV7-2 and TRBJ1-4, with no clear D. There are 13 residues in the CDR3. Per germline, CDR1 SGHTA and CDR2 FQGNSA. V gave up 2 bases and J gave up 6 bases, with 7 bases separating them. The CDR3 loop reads CASSLLVHEKLFF. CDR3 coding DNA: TGTGCCAGCAGCTTATTGGTTCATGAAAAACTGTTTTTT.

DNA of the CDR3: TGTGCCTGGAGTGTTAGGGCGGATCAGCCCCAGCATTTT. Translating gives CAWSVRADQPQHF. The V gene is TRBV30, the J gene TRBJ1-5; D not certain. This CDR3 is 13 amino acids long. Germline V gene lookup returns CDR1 GTSNPN and CDR2 SVGIG (reference sequence). V lost 0 bases to trimming and J lost 5 bases, with 8 bases between them.